This T cell receptor beta chain is from a study of shared clonotypes between healthy human individuals. Study background: Contributing individuals were two females and three males aged 18 to 49.

The data were produced by immunoSEQ multiplex PCR, yet TCRdb's version contains in-frame clones alone and is incomplete. The sample yields more than 2 million clones, 85% to 95% seen once. About this clone: Its antigen is still unknown.

Overall study findings and caveats: Clonotype sharing among donors was expected to depend on sequencing depth. The study drew on few donors, limiting represented genetic and exposure-history diversity.

The CDR3 is 16 amino acids. Trimming cost V 6 bases and J 3 bases; bases outside gene matches: 12. Germline V gene data show CDR1 as SGHVS and CDR2 as FQNEAQ. As defined, naive CD8 cells were CD45RO-negative and positively selected for CCR7, with terminally differentiated effector memory CD45RA+ cells excluded. The chain recombines TRBV7-8 with TRBJ2-7, with 9 bases aligning to TRBD2. The sequencing input was naive CD8+ T cells from PBMCs. The TCR sequence derives from a man aged 18 to 30 in good health. Some clones in this sample may be carry-over from other donors' samples. The CDR3 nucleotides are TGTGCCAGCAGTTTGCGGGAGGGTGAGACAGGCTACGAGCAGTACTTC. Amino acid sequence: CASSLREGETGYEQYF.